The 6 T cell receptor beta chains in this list originate from one sample, sequenced in a study of early T cells in non-severe SARS-CoV-2 infection. TCRdb redid the calling of the 5' RACE reads with MiXCR, one entry per CDR3 protein. Of 55,000 to 80,000 distinct CDR3 sequences listed, 9.5% to 12% are singletons. This specimen was whole blood, taken at baseline. All receptors come from an adult who was a healthcare worker with PCR-confirmed SARS-CoV-2 infection or an uninfected control (not recorded which).

There are a few counts of this clonotype. This chain uses TRBV20-1 with TRBJ2-1; the D gene is possibly TRBD2 (6 bases). The CDR3 is 14 amino acids. V was clipped by 5 bases and J by 3 bases, with 14 bases between them. CDR1 DFQATT and CDR2 SNEGSKA come from the germline V gene (reference sequence). In DNA, the CDR3 is TGCAGTGCTCGTCTCCGGGAGAGCTACAATGAGCAGTTCTTC. Translated, it gives CSARLRESYNEQFF.

This clonotype was found a few times. The chain employs TRBV5-6 and TRBJ1-1; D is unclear. This CDR3 contains 13 residues. V lost 1 base to trimming and J lost 8 bases, with 12 bases between them. The germline gives CDR1 SGHDT, CDR2 YYEEEE. CDR3 protein: CASSLSISPEAFF. The CDR3 region has the DNA TGTGCCAGCAGCTTGAGTATTTCCCCAGAAGCTTTCTTT.

This clonotype was counted at least ten times. J is TRBJ2-1 and V is TRBV11-2; TRBD1 aligns across 8 bases. Germline assignment: CDR1 SGHAT and CDR2 FQNNGV. V lost 5 bases to trimming and J lost 8 bases; unmatched junction nucleotides: 11. The CDR3 is 15 residues long. Written as DNA, the CDR3 is TGTGCCAGCAGCCACAGAGCCGGGACAGGCGATGAGCAGTTCTTC. The encoded protein is CASSHRAGTGDEQFF.

The CDR3 sequence is CATSDSGTANVRELFF. The CDR3 DNA follows: TGTGCCACCAGTGATTCTGGGACGGCTAACGTCAGGGAGCTGTTTTTT. The rearrangement joins TRBV24-1 to TRBJ2-2, with D tentatively TRBD1 or TRBD2 (5 bases each). This CDR3 spans 16 amino acids. V was clipped by 2 bases and J by 9 bases, with 18 bases between them. From germline, CDR1 is KGHDR and CDR2 SFDVKD.

Many counts were recorded for this clonotype. The chain has TRBV28 and TRBJ1-4; tentatively, D is TRBD1 (5 bases). The CDR3 totals 16 residues. The germline V gene encodes CDR1 MDHEN and CDR2 SYDVKM. Between the trimmed V and J ends, which lost 3 bases and 0 bases, there was a span of 11 bases. The CDR3 here is CASSFLGAATNEKLFF. CDR3 in DNA: TGTGCCAGCAGTTTTTTAGGGGCGGCAACTAATGAAAAACTGTTTTTT.

This clonotype was recorded at least ten times. The CDR3 nucleotides are TGCGCCAGCAGCGGTCGGGGGAACTCCTACGAGCAGTACTTC. Translated, it gives CASSGRGNSYEQYF. The chain has TRBV5-1 and TRBJ2-7; perhaps TRBD2 as D (6 bases). The ends were cut back, 4 bases at V and 0 bases at J, with 11 bases in the middle. The CDR3 contains 14 residues. CDR1 is SGHRS and CDR2 is YFSETQ in the germline V gene.